These 24 T cell receptor beta chains share one sample of origin, sequenced in a study of cytomegalovirus exposure and HLA in healthy donors. The PCR employed 60 Vbeta primers together with 13 Jbeta primers. TCRdb's table, derived via immunoSEQ multiplex PCR, lists solely in-frame clones and lacks some. The sample includes 90,000 or so clones, around 80% of them seen just once. The sample was PBMCs. The receptors derive from a male donor in good health and CMV-seropositive.

The chain recombines TRBV9 with TRBJ2-5; weak D call: TRBD2 (6 bases). CDR1 SGDLS and CDR2 YYNGEE come from the germline V gene. V dropped 3 bases and J dropped 4 bases, with 10 bases sitting between them. The CDR3 is 13 residues long. The CDR3 DNA reads as TGTGCCAGCAGCGGGGGGGTAGGAGAGACCCAGTACTTC. It encodes CASSGGVGETQYF.

The gene calls are TRBV6-1 and TRBJ2-5; TRBD2 matches at 11 bases. V lost 1 base and J lost 2; bases outside the gene matches: 9. CDR3 size: 18 residues. From germline, CDR1 is MNHNS and CDR2 SASEGT. The CDR3 DNA reads TGTGCCAGCAGTGAAGGTGGCCTAGCGGGGGGAACACAAGAGACCCAGTACTTC. It yields the protein CASSEGGLAGGTQETQYF.

V and J are TRBV5-6 and TRBJ2-3; D is possibly TRBD1 (5 bases). This CDR3 spans 15 amino acids. V was pared by 4 bases and J by 0 bases, with 12 bases between. Germline V CDR1 and CDR2: SGHDT, YYEEEE. CDR3 sequence reads: CASSRWGTSTDTQYF. The CDR3 coding sequence is TGTGCCAGCAGCCGGTGGGGCACTAGCACAGATACGCAGTATTTT.

The chain carries TRBV7-2 and TRBJ2-3; no definite D call. Germline V gene sequence: CDR1 SGHTA, CDR2 FQGNSA. The CDR3 has 11 amino acids. Between the trimmed V and J ends, which lost 8 bases and 6 bases, there was a span of 9 bases. The CDR3 region is CASRVGDTQYF. Written as DNA, the CDR3 is TGTGCCAGCCGGGTCGGGGATACGCAGTATTTT.

This clone was seen a few times. V and J are TRBV10-3 and TRBJ1-2; no definite D call. The V end was cut by 3 bases, the J end by 0 bases, with 17 bases between. Looked up from germline, CDR1 is ENHRY and CDR2 is SYGVKD. The CDR3 is made up of 17 amino acids. The chain's CDR3 is CAISDRSRQISNYGYTF. The CDR3 nucleotides read TGTGCCATCAGTGACAGATCCCGCCAGATCTCTAACTATGGCTACACCTTC.

This clone was counted only a few times. The chain has TRBV5-1 and TRBJ2-6, with D unresolved. Trimming left V 3 bases short and J 2 bases short, with 9 bases between. The CDR3 sequence is 15 residues long. The germline gives CDR1 SGHRS, CDR2 YFSETQ. The CDR3 DNA is TGCGCCAGCAGCTACCGGGTAACTGGGGCCAACGTCCTGACTTTC. This gives the protein CASSYRVTGANVLTF.

The CDR3 DNA follows: TGTGCCAGCATGAACTATGATACGCAGTATTTT. Its translation: CASMNYDTQYF. The rearrangement uses TRBV25-1 and TRBJ2-3; no clear D. Between the trimmed V and J ends, which lost 7 bases and 6 bases, there was a span of 8 bases. Germline lookup yields CDR1 MGHDK and CDR2 SYGVNS. The CDR3 covers 11 residues.

The V and J genes are TRBV5-6 and TRBJ1-4; TRBD1 might be the D (5 bases). The CDR3 length is 17 residues. V was trimmed by 2 bases and J by 8 bases, leaving 22 bases between them. The V gene's germline CDR1 is SGHDT and CDR2 YYEEEE. Here the CDR3 DNA reads TGTGCCAGCAGCTTTCGCGCATCTGGACGGGGGAAAGAAAAACTGTTTTTT. Its translation: CASSFRASGRGKEKLFF.

The chain recombines TRBV6-5 with TRBJ1-4; TRBD1 is a possible D gene (5 bases). Trimming removed 2 bases at V and 7 bases at J, with 14 bases between. The CDR3 consists of 15 residues. Germline V gene lookup returns CDR1 MNHEY and CDR2 SVGAGI. The CDR3 DNA sequence: TGTGCCAGCAGTTACGGGGCAGGTAGAACTGAAAAACTGTTTTTT. It encodes CASSYGAGRTEKLFF.

The J gene is TRBJ2-2, the V gene TRBV13; D uncertain. The germline CDR1 and CDR2 sequences are PRHDT and FYEKMQ (reference sequence). Deletions cut 1 base from V and 1 base from J, with 13 bases between. The CDR3 has 17 amino acids. CDR3 DNA: TGTGCCAGCAGCTTAGCGGTATCTATTTGGAACACCGGGGAGCTGTTTTTT. Translation gives CASSLAVSIWNTGELFF.

The rearrangement links TRBV29-1 to TRBJ2-3; possible D gene TRBD1, 5 bases. CDR3 length equals 13 residues. Germline CDR1 is SQVTM and CDR2 is ANQGSEA. Trimming stripped 7 bases from V and 5 bases from J, with 16 bases between. The CDR3 region has the DNA TGCAGCGCCCTAGGGGTAGCTCTAGATACGCAGTATTTT. Amino acid sequence: CSALGVALDTQYF.

V gene TRBV28 combines with J gene TRBJ2-7; 7 positions match TRBD1. CDR3 length equals 14 residues. CDR1 is MDHEN, CDR2 SYDVKM, per germline. With 6 bases clipped from V and 5 bases from J, the junction kept 10 bases outside the gene matches. CDR3 in DNA: TGTGCCAGCAGGATTCTTACAGGGGTCCACGAGCAGTACTTC. Protein: CASRILTGVHEQYF.

Concerning this clone: Distinct nucleotide sequences in the sample also encode this CDR3. The CDR3 bases are TGTGCCAGCACCAACCTACCGGGACTAGAGCCGCAAGAGACCCAGTACTTC. Encoded protein: CASTNLPGLEPQETQYF. V gene TRBV5-6 combines with J gene TRBJ2-5, with TRBD2 identical over 8 bases. The V and J ends lost 6 bases and 2 bases, in that order; junction bases with no gene match: 15. Germline V CDR1 and CDR2: SGHDT, YYEEEE. The length of the CDR3 is 17 residues.

This chain's CDR3 is CASSLEGRGLGEAFF. CDR3 in DNA: TGCGCCAGCAGCTTGGAAGGCAGGGGGCTCGGTGAAGCTTTCTTT. The V call is TRBV5-1, the J call TRBJ1-1; TRBD1 aligns across 8 bases. Per the germline V gene, CDR1 is SGHRS and CDR2 is YFSETQ. This CDR3 spans 15 amino acids. The V and J ends lost 0 bases and 7 bases, in that order; junction bases with no gene match: 8.

The chain uses TRBV5-1 and TRBJ2-7, with 10 bases lining up with TRBD1. After removal of 1 base from V and 6 bases from J, the junction contained 16 bases not matched to a gene. This CDR3 contains 18 residues. Germline V gene sequence: CDR1 SGHRS, CDR2 YFSETQ. CDR3 region: CASSLHLGQGPFSGEQYF. The DNA for the CDR3 is TGCGCCAGCAGCTTGCATTTGGGACAGGGGCCCTTTTCTGGCGAGCAGTACTTC.

About this clone itself: The sample holds other DNA sequences that translate to the same CDR3. The chain is built from TRBV5-1 and TRBJ2-1, with 10 bases aligning to TRBD2. In germline, CDR1 is SGHRS, CDR2 YFSETQ. Trimming removed 3 bases from V and 4 bases from J; junction bases left unmatched: 1. The CDR3 runs to 14 residues. The CDR3 loop is CASSSAGGYNEQFF. The CDR3 nucleotides are TGCGCCAGCAGCTCAGCGGGGGGGTACAATGAGCAGTTCTTC.

In its sample, this clone was seen once. The V and J genes are TRBV6-1 and TRBJ1-5; unclear D gene. The germline V and J ends were trimmed by 9 bases and 0 bases, with 15 bases remaining between them. The CDR3 spans 15 residues. The germline CDR1 and CDR2 sequences are MNHNS and SASEGT. CDR3 in amino acids: CARATAVYSNQPQHF. In DNA, the CDR3 is TGTGCCAGGGCTACAGCAGTTTATAGCAATCAGCCCCAGCATTTT.

The chain has TRBV4-2 and TRBJ2-7; D might be TRBD1 (6 bases). Looked up from germline, CDR1 is LGHNA and CDR2 is YNFKEQ. Between the trimmed V and J ends, which lost 5 bases and 3 bases, there was a span of 11 bases. The CDR3 sequence is 13 residues long. The CDR3 region has the DNA TGTGCCAGCAGCGTATCAGGGGACTACGAGCAGTACTTC. As protein: CASSVSGDYEQYF.

The V and J genes are TRBV5-1 and TRBJ1-1, with D unclear. The CDR3 covers 14 residues. CDR1 is SGHRS, CDR2 YFSETQ, per germline. V was pared by 0 bases and J by 0 bases, with 6 bases between. CDR3 in DNA: TGCGCCAGCAGCTTGGACAGTATGAACACTGAAGCTTTCTTT. Protein: CASSLDSMNTEAFF. Drawing the rest from reference TRBV5-1 and TRBJ1-1, the complete variable domain is KAGVTQTPRYLIKTRGQQVTLSCSPISGHRSVSWYQQTPGQGLQFLFEYFSETQRNKGNFPGRFSGRQFSNSRSEMNVSTLELGDSALYLCASSLDSMNTEAFFGQGTRLTVV.

The chain carries TRBV10-3 and TRBJ1-2; no definite D call. Looked up from germline, CDR1 is ENHRY and CDR2 is SYGVKD. This CDR3 has 14 residues. V shed 4 bases and J shed 2 bases, with 11 bases lying between them. Written as DNA, the CDR3 is TGTGCCATCAGTGGTGCGGGTCCCAACTATGGCTACACCTTC. This gives the protein CAISGAGPNYGYTF.

The V call is TRBV4-2, the J call TRBJ2-5; 7 bases align to TRBD2. Trimming removed 0 bases from V and 1 base from J; junction bases left unmatched: 2. This CDR3 spans 15 amino acids. Germline CDR1 LGHNA, CDR2 YNFKEQ. This CDR3 is CASSQETSAQETQYF. CDR3 bases: TGTGCCAGCAGCCAAGAAACTAGCGCCCAAGAGACCCAGTACTTC.

This clone was observed a single time. V gene TRBV5-1 combines with J gene TRBJ1-5; D unclear. The CDR3 consists of 13 residues. Trimming pared 0 bases from V and 3 bases from J, leaving 4 bases between. Germline V CDR1 and CDR2: SGHRS, YFSETQ. CDR3 protein: CASSLDTNQPQHF. CDR3 coding DNA: TGCGCCAGCAGCTTGGACACCAATCAGCCCCAGCATTTT.

The chain carries TRBV6-6 and TRBJ2-3; 10 bases are a match to TRBD2. In germline, CDR1 is MNHNY, CDR2 SVGAGI (reference sequence). The length of the CDR3 is 15 residues. V shed 11 bases and J 4 bases; nucleotides not matched to a gene: 12. DNA of the CDR3: TGTGCCGCATTGGAGGCTAGCGGGAGCCCAGATACGCAGTATTTT. This sequence encodes CAALEASGSPDTQYF.

The chain has TRBV6-1 and TRBJ1-4; 10 bases agree with TRBD1. The trim removed 10 bases at V and 8 bases at J, leaving 7 bases unmatched. The length of the CDR3 is 13 residues. CDR1 is MNHNS and CDR2 is SASEGT in the germline V gene. The CDR3, as DNA: TGTGCCACCAGACAGGGGGCGAACGAAAAACTGTTTTTT. It encodes CATRQGANEKLFF.